Each of the 25 T cell receptor beta chains below was sequenced from the same sample in a study of blood T cells in healthy people across ages (dated by TCRdb to about 2015). Library preparation used 5' RACE. Sequencing instrument: Illumina HiSeq 2500. A second roughly 6 to 11 cycle PCR used a sample-barcoded 5' primer and a J-beta primer mix. The raw public data were reprocessed by TCRdb itself: fastp quality trimming at Q25, MiXCR clonotype calling, in-frame beta chains only. Rows with one shared CDR3 protein collapse into an entry with the most common genes and DNA. Counted in this sample were 1 million to 1.2 million distinct CDR3 sequences; less than 45% of them appeared once. The ten largest clones represent about an eighth of the sample. The sample taken for sequencing was blood. These receptors originate from a man between 18 and 35 years old in good health.

As regards this clonotype: Mismatch with germline at one junction end may stem from a read error. This rearrangement joins TRBV6-2 or TRBV6-3 to TRBJ2-3; D is unresolved. Germline loops: CDR1 MNHEY, CDR2 SVGEGT. The CDR3 runs to 11 residues. The CDR3 coding sequence is TGTGCCAGCAGTTCCCGAGATGCGCAGTATTTT. It translates to CASSSRDAQYF.

DNA of the CDR3: TGTGCCATCAGTGAGTCTTACAGGGCTATGAACACTGAAGCTTTCTTT. It encodes CAISESYRAMNTEAFF. The J gene is TRBJ1-1, the V gene TRBV10-3; a possible D gene is TRBD1 (6 bases). In germline, CDR1 is ENHRY, CDR2 SYGVKD. V shed 0 bases and J shed 0 bases, with 11 bases lying between them. CDR3 size: 16 residues.

The CDR3 DNA reads as TGTGCCAGCAGTCCCTCCAGGGCCCCGATCACTGAAGCTTTCTTT. As protein: CASSPSRAPITEAFF. The rearrangement uses TRBV28 and TRBJ1-1; D is possibly TRBD1 (5 bases). The CDR3 contains 15 residues. Germline values: CDR1 MDHEN, CDR2 SYDVKM. Trimming took off 5 bases at V and 4 bases at J, with 17 bases between the two ends.

As DNA, the CDR3 is TGTGCCAGCAGGGCTGGGTTGGACAGGGCTGAGACCCAGTTCTTC. Translation gives CASRAGLDRAETQFF. This rearrangement joins TRBV2 to TRBJ2-1, with TRBD1 identical over 8 bases. Germline CDR1 reads SNHLY; CDR2 reads FYNNEI. V gave up 6 bases and J gave up 13 bases; unmatched junction bases: 17. The CDR3 is 15 amino acids.

There are a few counts of this clonotype. The J gene is TRBJ2-3, the V gene TRBV4-3; 9 bases align to TRBD1. J gave up 5 bases and V 3 bases, and 6 bases lay outside the gene matches. The CDR3 extends over 15 amino acids. From germline, CDR1 is LGHNA and CDR2 YSLEER. The chain's CDR3 is CASSHPGTGLDTQYF. CDR3 DNA sequence: TGCGCCAGCAGCCACCCCGGGACAGGGTTAGATACGCAGTATTTT.

This clonotype was seen only a few times. The V and J genes are TRBV27 and TRBJ1-5; maybe TRBD1 (5 bases). The CDR3 has 13 residues. Germline values: CDR1 MNHEY, CDR2 SMNVEV (reference sequence). V lost 8 bases and J lost 7, with 15 bases in between. DNA for the CDR3: TGTGCCAGCGGGTTAGGGGCTCGGCAGCCCCAGCATTTT. It yields the protein CASGLGARQPQHF.

The rearrangement links TRBV28 to TRBJ1-5; D gene ambiguous. The CDR3 is 14 amino acids. Germline V gene sequence: CDR1 MDHEN, CDR2 SYDVKM. V lost 5 bases to trimming and J lost 4 bases, with 12 bases between them. The CDR3 loop is CASSPRTANQPQHF. The DNA of the CDR3 is TGTGCCAGCAGTCCCCGGACGGCAAATCAGCCCCAGCATTTT.

This chain joins TRBV4-2 and TRBJ1-2; D is perhaps TRBD1 (5 bases). V lost 0 bases and J 7 bases, leaving 12 bases between the germline ends. The length of the CDR3 is 14 residues. Germline V gene lookup returns CDR1 LGHNA and CDR2 YNFKEQ. The CDR3 DNA sequence: TGTGCCAGCAGCCAAGATAGGGGTAGAGTTGGCTACACCTTC. This gives the protein CASSQDRGRVGYTF.

The table lists this clonotype with many counts. In DNA, the CDR3 is TGCAGTGCCCGAGACTGGCCCAGGACCCAGTACTTC. Protein product: CSARDWPRTQYF. V usage is TRBV20-1 and J usage is TRBJ2-5; D call uncertain. From germline, CDR1 is DFQATT and CDR2 SNEGSKA (reference sequence). This CDR3 is built from 12 residues. Trimming took off 6 bases at V and 7 bases at J, with 15 bases between the two ends.

About this clonotype: The germline gene is not matched at one end of the junction; a read error may be the cause. The chain is built from TRBV10-3 and TRBJ1-1; D is possibly TRBD1 (5 bases). The CDR3 has 14 amino acids. CDR1 is ENHRY and CDR2 is SYGVKD in the germline V gene. CDR3 nucleotides: TGTGCCATCGCACCGGGACTAGAGAACACTGAAGCTTTTTTT. This translates into CAIAPGLENTEAFF.

This clonotype was picked up many times. V gene TRBV4-2 combines with J gene TRBJ2-5; TRBD1 might be the D (6 bases). CDR3 length: 12 residues. Germline CDR1 reads LGHNA; CDR2 reads YNFKEQ. V was shortened by 4 bases and J by 5 bases, with 8 bases between the two germline ends. CDR3 coding DNA: TGTGCCAGCAGCCCCGACAGGGAGACCCAGTACTTC. Its protein is CASSPDRETQYF.

This clonotype was counted only a few times. The chain employs TRBV24-1 and TRBJ2-1, with D unclear. V was trimmed by 5 bases and J by 12 bases, leaving 16 bases between them. Germline CDR1 reads KGHDR; CDR2 reads SFDVKD. CDR3 size: 13 residues. CDR3 nucleotide sequence: TGTGCCACCAGTGCCCGGATGACACGTCTGCAGTTCTTC. It encodes CATSARMTRLQFF.

This clonotype turned up a few times. The chain couples TRBV29-1 to TRBJ2-1; D not resolved. Germline V gene sequence: CDR1 SQVTM, CDR2 ANQGSEA. Trimming removed 3 bases at V and 7 bases at J, with 10 bases between. The CDR3 runs to 12 residues. The CDR3 DNA follows: TGCAGCGTTGACCCTCAGGTTAATGAGCAGTTCTTC. Translating gives CSVDPQVNEQFF.

This clonotype was detected only a few times. The rearrangement links TRBV4-2 to TRBJ1-6; D not certain. The length of the CDR3 is 14 residues. With 1 base removed from V and 7 bases from J, the gap between germline ends came to 8 bases. Germline lookup yields CDR1 LGHNA and CDR2 YNFKEQ. CDR3 sequence (DNA): TGTGCCAGCAGCCAAGTCCCGGGAAATTCACCCCTCCACTTT. It is translated as CASSQVPGNSPLHF.

The chain links TRBV5-1 to TRBJ2-5; TRBD2 matches at 11 bases. Trimming took 4 bases from V and 4 from J; bases not matched to a gene: 6. The CDR3 is 15 amino acids. Germline V gene sequence: CDR1 SGHRS, CDR2 YFSETQ. The CDR3 sequence: CASSHTSGGRETQYF. In nucleotides, the CDR3 is TGCGCCAGCAGCCACACTAGCGGGGGTCGAGAGACCCAGTACTTC. Full variable domain (rest looked up from reference TRBV5-1 and TRBJ2-5): KAGVTQTPRYLIKTRGQQVTLSCSPISGHRSVSWYQQTPGQGLQFLFEYFSETQRNKGNFPGRFSGRQFSNSRSEMNVSTLELGDSALYLCASSHTSGGRETQYFGPGTRLLVL.

The V and J genes are TRBV12-3 or TRBV12-4 and TRBJ1-2, with D tentatively TRBD1 (5 bases). Trimming removed 0 bases from V and 7 bases from J, with 12 bases in between. This CDR3 comprises 14 residues. In DNA, the CDR3 is TGTGCCAGCAGTTTAGCGCTCCAGGGCCTTGGCTACACCTTC. This codes for CASSLALQGLGYTF.

This clonotype has a handful of counts. The rearrangement links TRBV6-1 to TRBJ2-1; 12 bases map to TRBD2. Per germline, CDR1 MNHNS and CDR2 SASEGT. The V segment lost 10 bases and the J segment 7 bases; nucleotides outside the gene matches: 14. This CDR3 comprises 16 residues. This chain's CDR3 is CATSGTSGFLGNEQFF. Here the CDR3 DNA reads TGTGCCACTTCCGGGACTAGCGGGTTTTTGGGGAATGAGCAGTTCTTC.

This clonotype was counted many times. The rearrangement uses TRBV27 and TRBJ2-1; weak D call: TRBD1 (6 bases). V was pared by 2 bases and J by 4 bases, with 9 bases between. The CDR3 loop spans 14 amino acids. CDR1 and CDR2 (germline): MNHEY, SMNVEV (reference sequence). CDR3 nucleotide sequence: TGTGCCAGCAGTTTAACAGGGAGTTACAATGAGCAGTTCTTC. This codes for CASSLTGSYNEQFF.

The chain's CDR3 is CASSPGWDSPLHF. The DNA for the CDR3 is TGCGCCAGCAGCCCCGGATGGGATTCACCCCTCCACTTT. The chain links TRBV4-3 to TRBJ1-6; D uncertain. Trimming took off 4 bases at V and 8 bases at J, with 9 bases between the two ends. CDR1 is LGHNA and CDR2 is YSLEER in the germline V gene. The length of the CDR3 is 13 residues.

This clonotype has just a few counts. The chain carries TRBV9 and TRBJ2-5; no clear D. CDR1 is SGDLS and CDR2 is YYNGEE in the germline V gene. The CDR3 is made up of 16 amino acids. Trimming took 0 bases from V and 11 from J, leaving 23 bases between them. CDR3 residues: CASSVEFRVRRNEQYF. The CDR3 DNA sequence: TGTGCCAGCAGCGTAGAGTTTCGGGTCAGACGGAATGAGCAGTACTTC. The full variable domain, completed using reference TRBV9 and TRBJ2-5, is DSGVTQTPKHLITATGQRVTLRCSPRSGDLSVYWYQQSLDQGLQFLIQYYNGEERAKGNILERFSAQQFPDLHSELNLSSLELGDSALYFCASSVEFRVRRNEQYFGPGTRLLVL.

J is TRBJ1-5 and V is TRBV20-1, with D possibly matching TRBD1 (5 bases). V dropped 0 bases and J dropped 0 bases, with 12 bases sitting between them. This CDR3 has 16 residues. Germline CDR1 and CDR2: DFQATT and SNEGSKA (reference sequence). CDR3 DNA sequence: TGCAGTGCTAGAGATCTGAGGGGTGGTAGCAATCAGCCCCAGCATTTT. This codes for CSARDLRGGSNQPQHF.

The V call is TRBV7-9, the J call TRBJ1-6; a weak D match, TRBD1 (6 bases). V was clipped by 3 bases and J by 7 bases, with 16 bases between them. Germline CDR1 SEHNR, CDR2 FQNEAQ (reference sequence). CDR3 size: 16 residues. The chain's CDR3 is CASSLPVTGQNSPLHF. CDR3 sequence (DNA): TGTGCCAGCAGCTTGCCCGTGACAGGCCAGAATTCACCCCTCCACTTT.

The genes are TRBV2 and TRBJ1-5; maybe TRBD1 (6 bases). The CDR3 runs 14 residues. Trimming stripped 5 bases from V and 6 bases from J, with 14 bases between. Germline CDR1 reads SNHLY; CDR2 reads FYNNEI. The CDR3 nucleotides are TGTGCCAGCAGTTCCCAGGGGTCGGCTCAGCCCCAGCATTTT. Amino acid sequence: CASSSQGSAQPQHF.

In its sample, this clonotype was seen a few times. J is TRBJ2-7 and V is TRBV5-6; D gene ambiguous. Germline CDR1 SGHDT, CDR2 YYEEEE. Trimming took 3 bases from V and 1 from J, leaving 8 bases between them. The CDR3 is 13 amino acids. The chain's CDR3 is CASSYYTSYEQYF. CDR3 coding DNA: TGTGCCAGCAGCTACTATACATCCTACGAGCAGTACTTC.

This clonotype has a handful of counts. The chain uses TRBV6-6 and TRBJ1-4; a possible D gene is TRBD1 (6 bases). The CDR3 runs 15 residues. V lost 0 bases to trimming and J lost 3 bases, with 8 bases between them. Germline CDR1 reads MNHNY; CDR2 reads SVGAGI (reference sequence). The CDR3 sequence is CASSYSGQPNEKLFF. DNA of the CDR3: TGTGCCAGCAGTTACTCAGGACAGCCTAATGAAAAACTGTTTTTT.